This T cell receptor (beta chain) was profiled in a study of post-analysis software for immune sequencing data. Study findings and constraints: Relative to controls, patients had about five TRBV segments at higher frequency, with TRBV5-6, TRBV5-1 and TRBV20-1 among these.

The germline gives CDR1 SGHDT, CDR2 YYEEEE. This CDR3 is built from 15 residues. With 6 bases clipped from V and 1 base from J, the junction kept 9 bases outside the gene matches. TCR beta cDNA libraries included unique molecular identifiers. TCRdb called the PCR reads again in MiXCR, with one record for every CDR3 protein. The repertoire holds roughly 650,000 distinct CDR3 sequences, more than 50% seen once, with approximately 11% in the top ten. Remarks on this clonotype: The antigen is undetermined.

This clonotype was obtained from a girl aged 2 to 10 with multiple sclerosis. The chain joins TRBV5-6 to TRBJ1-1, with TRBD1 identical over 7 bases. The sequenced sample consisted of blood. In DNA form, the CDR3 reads TGTGCCAGCAACACTCCCGGACAGGCGAACACTGAAGCTTTCTTT. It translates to CASNTPGQANTEAFF.